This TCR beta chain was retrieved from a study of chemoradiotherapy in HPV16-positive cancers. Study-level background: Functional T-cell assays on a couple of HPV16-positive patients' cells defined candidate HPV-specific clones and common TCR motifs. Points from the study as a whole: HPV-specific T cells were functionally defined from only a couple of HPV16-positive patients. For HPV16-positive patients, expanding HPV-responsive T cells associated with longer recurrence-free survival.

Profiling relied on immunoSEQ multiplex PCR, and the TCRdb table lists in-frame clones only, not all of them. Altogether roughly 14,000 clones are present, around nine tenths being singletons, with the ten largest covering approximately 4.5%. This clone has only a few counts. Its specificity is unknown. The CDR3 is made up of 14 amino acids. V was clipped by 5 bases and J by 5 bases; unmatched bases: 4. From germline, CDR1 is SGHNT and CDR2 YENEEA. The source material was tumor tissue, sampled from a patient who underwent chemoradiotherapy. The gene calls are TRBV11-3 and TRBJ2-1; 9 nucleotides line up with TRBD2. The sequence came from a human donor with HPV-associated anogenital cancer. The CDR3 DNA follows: TGTGCCAGCAGCCTCGGCGGGGGGGACAATGAGCAGTTCTTC. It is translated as CASSLGGGDNEQFF.